A single sample gave rise to the 30 T cell receptor beta chains below, sequenced in a study of T cells expressing NK-cell markers. TCRdb reprocessed the 5' RACE reads, with one entry per CDR3 protein and no DNA. Its table lists 250,000 to 300,000 distinct CDR3 sequences. Sequencing input: blood T cells: a sorted CD56 or NKG2C T cell subset, CD4+ or CD8+ T cells, or bulk PBMC T cells (not recorded which). These receptors all come from a woman between 18 and 70 years old in good health.

This sequence joins TRBV29-1 and TRBJ2-5; TCRdb outputs TRBD1, but without DNA this stays unchecked. CDR3 length equals 14 residues. CDR1 SQVTM and CDR2 ANQGSEA come from the germline V gene. The chain's CDR3 is CSVEVLPGQETQYF.

The chain couples TRBV20-1 to TRBJ2-3; the TCRdb D gene call, TRBD2, has no DNA to confirm it. The CDR3 is 14 amino acids. CDR1 and CDR2 from the germline V gene are DFQATT and SNEGSKA (reference sequence). This CDR3 is CSASRSSGEDTQYF.

The chain combines TRBV6-1 with TRBJ2-4; TCRdb names TRBD2, which stays unverified in the absence of DNA. Germline CDR1 is MNHNS and CDR2 is SASEGT. The CDR3 extends over 15 amino acids. The CDR3 here is CASSEVERRRNIQYF.

V and J are TRBV5-1 and TRBJ2-3; no DNA is available, so the TRBD1 call from TCRdb remains unchecked. The CDR3 runs to 15 residues. Per germline, CDR1 SGHRS and CDR2 YFSETQ. The CDR3: CASSLVPGSTDTQYF.

This chain links TRBV9 with TRBJ2-5; checking the TCRdb D call of TRBD2 is not possible without DNA. Per germline, CDR1 SGDLS and CDR2 YYNGEE. CDR3 length: 15 residues. The CDR3 loop is CASSPTRARGETQYF.

The gene calls are TRBV12-3 or TRBV12-4 and TRBJ1-1. There are 12 residues in the CDR3. CDR3: CASSLENTEAFF.

V and J are TRBV12-3 or TRBV12-4 and TRBJ1-6. The CDR3 totals 15 residues. CDR3 region: CASSTRISYNSPLHF.

The rearrangement joins TRBV29-1 to TRBJ1-2. Per the germline V gene, CDR1 is SQVTM and CDR2 is ANQGSEA. CDR3 length: 13 residues. The CDR3 here is CSVAPDQLDGYTF.

V usage is TRBV20-1 and J usage is TRBJ2-1; TCRdb picks TRBD1, but there is no DNA to check that call. CDR1 and CDR2 (germline): DFQATT, SNEGSKA (reference sequence). This CDR3 has 16 amino acids. The CDR3 reads CSGGAGGVQAYNEQFF.

The chain links TRBV29-1 to TRBJ2-1. This CDR3 contains 11 residues. CDR1 is SQVTM, CDR2 ANQGSEA, per germline. This chain's CDR3 is CSVAGLGEQFF.

The chain carries TRBV12-3 or TRBV12-4 and TRBJ2-3; TCRdb gives TRBD1 as the D gene, but with no DNA this cannot be confirmed. The CDR3 consists of 15 residues. The CDR3 protein is CATQRQGTSIDTQYF.

This sequence joins TRBV6-2 or TRBV6-3 and TRBJ2-1; TCRdb designates TRBD1, a call that cannot be tested without DNA. CDR3 size: 15 residues. The germline V gene has CDR1 MNHEY and CDR2 SVGEGT. The CDR3 sequence is CASSSGRVGYNEQFF.

The rearrangement links TRBV18 to TRBJ1-6; the D call of TRBD1 rests on TCRdb alone, since no DNA is present to check it. This CDR3 is 16 amino acids long. Germline V CDR1 and CDR2: KGHSH, LQKENI. CDR3: CASSPGRTVRDSPLHF.

The chain has TRBV28 and TRBJ1-5; TCRdb's D call, TRBD1, is unchecked because there is no DNA. The CDR3 spans 13 residues. The germline CDR1 and CDR2 sequences are MDHEN and SYDVKM. The CDR3 sequence is CASLRGRDQPQHF.

This chain links TRBV20-1 with TRBJ2-5. The CDR3 contains 12 residues. Per germline, CDR1 DFQATT and CDR2 SNEGSKA (reference sequence). The CDR3 sequence: CSAQTSTETQYF.

The rearrangement links TRBV20-1 to TRBJ1-5. CDR3 length equals 15 residues. Germline V gives CDR1 DFQATT, CDR2 SNEGSKA (reference sequence). This CDR3 reads CSAREGGLPNQPQHF.

The chain is built from TRBV5-6 and TRBJ2-3; the TCRdb call, TRBD2, lacks DNA for checking. The CDR3 loop spans 16 amino acids. The germline CDR1 and CDR2 sequences are SGHDT and YYEEEE. CDR3 protein: CASSPRLGPATDTQYF.

The chain has TRBV7-9 and TRBJ2-5; the D call from TCRdb, TRBD1, cannot be confirmed without DNA. Germline CDR1 and CDR2: SEHNR and FQNEAQ (reference sequence). The length of the CDR3 is 16 residues. The CDR3 region is CASSLGDRGNQETQYF.

The chain is built from TRBV29-1 and TRBJ1-2. In germline, CDR1 is SQVTM, CDR2 ANQGSEA. This CDR3 is 13 amino acids long. The CDR3 region is CSAPGLGGYGYTF. Based on the CDR3 plus reference TRBV29-1 and TRBJ1-2, the full variable domain is SAVISQKPSRDICQRGTSLTIQCQVDSQVTMMFWYRQQPGQSLTLIATANQGSEATYESGFVIDKFPISRPNLTFSTLTVSNMSPEDSSIYLCSAPGLGGYGYTFGSGTRLTVV.

The CDR3 reads CASSPGQGFEKLFF. The rearrangement links TRBV18 to TRBJ1-4; the TCRdb call, TRBD1, lacks DNA for checking. The CDR3 runs 14 residues. The V gene's germline CDR1 is KGHSH and CDR2 LQKENI.

The chain carries TRBV15 and TRBJ2-7; TCRdb gives TRBD2 as the D gene, but with no DNA this cannot be confirmed. Looked up from germline, CDR1 is LNHNV and CDR2 is YYDKDF (reference sequence). This CDR3 comprises 15 residues. The CDR3 loop reads CATRKGTSGSYEQYF.

The chain combines TRBV5-1 with TRBJ1-1. Germline-derived CDR1 and CDR2 are SGHRS and YFSETQ. The CDR3 spans 13 residues. CDR3 amino acids: CASSPGGLSEAFF.

The gene calls are TRBV3-1 and TRBJ2-7. Germline CDR1 LGHDT, CDR2 YNNKEL (reference sequence). This CDR3 has 15 amino acids. This CDR3 reads CASSQASLSSYEQYF.

The chain links TRBV6-2 or TRBV6-3 to TRBJ2-4; no DNA is available, so the TRBD2 call from TCRdb remains unchecked. From germline, CDR1 is MNHEY and CDR2 SVGEGT. The CDR3 consists of 11 residues. CDR3 in amino acids: CASSLSGLVYF.

The rearrangement uses TRBV11-2 and TRBJ2-4; TCRdb designates TRBD1, a call that cannot be tested without DNA. CDR1 is SGHAT and CDR2 is FQNNGV in the germline V gene. This CDR3 is built from 14 residues. The CDR3 protein is CASSLLGASHIQYF.

V usage is TRBV7-2 and J usage is TRBJ2-3; as DNA is missing, the TRBD1 call by TCRdb cannot be tested. The CDR3 consists of 15 residues. In germline, CDR1 is SGHTA, CDR2 FQGNSA. CDR3 protein: CASSPGSGREYTQYF.

This chain uses TRBV30 with TRBJ2-1; TCRdb designates TRBD1, a call that cannot be tested without DNA. The CDR3 consists of 12 residues. The V gene's germline CDR1 is GTSNPN and CDR2 SVGIG (reference sequence). The CDR3 sequence is CAWSPGWGEQFF.

V gene TRBV10-2 combines with J gene TRBJ2-1; TCRdb returns TRBD2, unconfirmable since there is no DNA. Germline CDR1 is WSHSY and CDR2 is SAAADI. This CDR3 has 17 residues. The chain's CDR3 is CASSESRETSGVDEQFF.

The CDR3 spells CASSADSNTEAFF. This chain connects TRBV7-6 to TRBJ1-1; the TCRdb D gene call, TRBD1, has no DNA to confirm it. The CDR3 extends over 13 amino acids. Per the germline V gene, CDR1 is SGHVS and CDR2 is FNYEAQ. The whole variable domain, filled in from reference TRBV7-6 and TRBJ1-1, reads GAGVSQSPRYKVTKRGQDVALRCDPISGHVSLYWYRQALGQGPEFLTYFNYEAQQDKSGLPNDRFSAERPEGSISTLTIQRTEQRDSAMYRCASSADSNTEAFFGQGTRLTVV.

The rearrangement links TRBV5-6 to TRBJ2-1; TCRdb's D gene call, TRBD2, goes unchecked for lack of DNA. Germline assignment: CDR1 SGHDT and CDR2 YYEEEE. The length of the CDR3 is 16 residues. The CDR3 reads CASSFERSLNYNEQFF.